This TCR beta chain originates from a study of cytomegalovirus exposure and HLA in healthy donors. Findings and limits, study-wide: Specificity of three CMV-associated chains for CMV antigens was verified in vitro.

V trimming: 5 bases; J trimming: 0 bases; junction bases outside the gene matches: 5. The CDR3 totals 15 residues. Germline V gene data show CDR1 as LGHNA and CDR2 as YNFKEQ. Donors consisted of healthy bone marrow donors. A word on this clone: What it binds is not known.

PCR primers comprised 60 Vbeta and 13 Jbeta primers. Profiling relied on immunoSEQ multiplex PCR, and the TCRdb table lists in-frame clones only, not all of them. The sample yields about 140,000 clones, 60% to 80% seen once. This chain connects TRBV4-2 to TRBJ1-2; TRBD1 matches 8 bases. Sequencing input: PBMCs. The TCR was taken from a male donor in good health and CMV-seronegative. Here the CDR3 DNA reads TGTGCCAGCAGCGCCCGACAGGGGACTAACTATGGCTACACCTTC. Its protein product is CASSARQGTNYGYTF.